Listed here are 25 T cell receptor beta chains from one sample, sequenced in a study of cytomegalovirus exposure and HLA in healthy donors. This PCR relied on a set of 60 Vbeta primers and 13 Jbeta primers. Assay used: immunoSEQ multiplex PCR; TCRdb lists only in-frame clones, some missing. The sample has about 200,000 clones; around 64% are singletons. Input material: PBMCs. The receptors here all came from a man aged 35-49 years in good health and CMV-seropositive.

This rearrangement joins TRBV15 to TRBJ2-1; D call uncertain. Germline-derived CDR1 and CDR2 are LNHNV and YYDKDF (reference sequence). This CDR3 has 14 residues. V gave up 3 bases and J gave up 0 bases, with 6 bases separating them. The CDR3 reads CATSSGPSYNEQFF. CDR3 bases: TGTGCCACCAGCAGTGGGCCCTCCTACAATGAGCAGTTCTTC.

The V gene is TRBV7-2, the J gene TRBJ1-1; D gene ambiguous. This CDR3 is 13 amino acids long. The germline CDR1 and CDR2 sequences are SGHTA and FQGNSA. Between the trimmed V and J ends, which lost 3 bases and 1 base, there was a span of 6 bases. Written as DNA, the CDR3 is TGTGCCAGCAGCTTCTCCGGGAACACTGAAGCTTTCTTT. It codes for CASSFSGNTEAFF. The full variable domain, with the rest looked up from reference TRBV7-2 and TRBJ1-1, is GAGVSQSPSNKVTEKGKDVELRCDPISGHTALYWYRQSLGQGLEFLIYFQGNSAPDKSGLPSDRFSAERTGGSVSTLTIQRTQQEDSAVYLCASSFSGNTEAFFGQGTRLTVV.

V gene TRBV4-2 combines with J gene TRBJ2-1; TRBD2 aligns across 16 bases. V lost 4 bases, J lost 5 bases, and 8 bases stayed unmatched. This CDR3 contains 18 residues. Germline V gene data show CDR1 as LGHNA and CDR2 as YNFKEQ. The CDR3 bases are TGTGCCAGCAGCCGAGGGACTAGCGGGGGGGCAGGGGACAATGAGCAGTTCTTC. It yields the protein CASSRGTSGGAGDNEQFF.

The rearrangement uses TRBV15 and TRBJ1-2; D is uncertain. In germline, CDR1 is LNHNV, CDR2 YYDKDF (reference sequence). Trimming took off 3 bases at V and 3 bases at J, with 11 bases between the two ends. This CDR3 is built from 14 residues. CDR3 sequence (DNA): TGTGCCACCAGCAGGGGCGGAGGGTACTATGGCTACACCTTC. This gives the protein CATSRGGGYYGYTF.

The genes are TRBV6-5 and TRBJ2-3; D perhaps matches TRBD1 (6 bases). V was pared by 7 bases and J by 3 bases, with 14 bases between. The CDR3 is made up of 14 amino acids. Germline-derived CDR1 and CDR2 are MNHEY and SVGAGI. CDR3 loop: CASNEAQGTDTQYF. The CDR3, as DNA: TGTGCCAGCAACGAGGCTCAGGGGACAGATACGCAGTATTTT.

Remarks on this clone: Other DNA sequences in the sample encode the same CDR3. The CDR3 bases are TGTGCCAGCAGCTCAACTTACGAGCAGTACTTC. Its translation is CASSSTYEQYF. V is TRBV7-2 and J is TRBJ2-7; no firm D call. The germline CDR1 and CDR2 sequences are SGHTA and FQGNSA. V lost 4 bases, J lost 4 bases, and 5 bases lay in between. The CDR3 has 11 amino acids.

The chain links TRBV11-2 to TRBJ1-4; tentative D call: TRBD1 (6 bases). Per the germline V gene, CDR1 is SGHAT and CDR2 is FQNNGV. The V end lost 5 bases, the J end lost 1 base, and 11 bases lay between the germline ends. The CDR3 has 15 amino acids. CDR3: CASSRGDKTNEKLFF. In nucleotides, the CDR3 is TGTGCCAGCAGCCGGGGGGACAAAACTAATGAAAAACTGTTTTTT.

The chain has TRBV10-3 and TRBJ1-2; 10 bases are shared with TRBD1. V lost 0 bases and J lost 8; bases outside the gene matches: 6. The CDR3 has 15 amino acids. Per the germline V gene, CDR1 is ENHRY and CDR2 is SYGVKD. CDR3 amino acids: CAISESDRGRRGYTF. The CDR3 DNA reads TGTGCCATCAGTGAGTCAGACAGGGGGCGTCGGGGCTACACCTTC.

The CDR3 DNA reads TGTGCCAGCAGCCCTCGTAGTACCCCGCATGAGCAGTTCTTC. Residues: CASSPRSTPHEQFF. The J gene is TRBJ2-1, the V gene TRBV9; D uncertain. Germline V gene lookup returns CDR1 SGDLS and CDR2 YYNGEE. The CDR3 has 14 amino acids. Trimming took 4 bases from V and 8 from J, leaving 16 bases between them.

This chain uses TRBV13 with TRBJ2-7; 8 nucleotides align to TRBD1. The germline V gene encodes CDR1 PRHDT and CDR2 FYEKMQ (reference sequence). V gave up 4 bases and J gave up 4 bases; unmatched junction bases: 9. This CDR3 comprises 15 residues. CDR3 loop: CASSSKTGAGYEQYF. DNA of the CDR3: TGTGCCAGCAGCTCCAAGACAGGGGCAGGGTACGAGCAGTACTTC.

This clone was observed at least ten times. The chain links TRBV5-1 to TRBJ2-7, with 10 bases that match TRBD1. In germline, CDR1 is SGHRS, CDR2 YFSETQ. The CDR3 sequence is 15 residues long. V shed 4 bases, J shed 3 bases, and the junction held 7 bases outside the gene matches. This chain's CDR3 is CASSVIRDRGYEQYF. CDR3 in DNA: TGCGCCAGCAGCGTCATCCGGGACAGGGGCTACGAGCAGTACTTC.

CDR3 sequence (DNA): TGTGCCAGCAGCGCACTCCAAACAGGAGAGACTGAAGCTTTCTTT. Translated: CASSALQTGETEAFF. This chain links TRBV5-8 with TRBJ1-1, with D possibly TRBD1 on 5 matching bases. The germline CDR1 and CDR2 sequences are SGHTS and YDEGEE. Deletions cut 4 bases from V and 5 bases from J, with 18 bases between. The CDR3 runs to 15 residues.

The CDR3 protein is CASRSRRGADSPLHF. The CDR3 DNA reads as TGTGCCAGCAGATCCCGACGGGGGGCAGATTCACCCCTCCACTTT. This chain joins TRBV28 and TRBJ1-6, with D possibly matching TRBD1 (6 bases). The CDR3 covers 15 residues. Trimming stripped 6 bases from V and 8 bases from J, with 17 bases between. Germline V lookup: CDR1 MDHEN, CDR2 SYDVKM.

The genes are TRBV27 and TRBJ1-5; D not resolved. The V end lost 9 bases, the J end lost 3 bases, and 21 bases lay between the germline ends. Germline CDR1 reads MNHEY; CDR2 reads SMNVEV (reference sequence). CDR3 size: 16 residues. CDR3 in DNA: TGTGCCAGAAAAAAAACCCCCGGCAGGTTCAATCAGCCCCAGCATTTT. Its protein product is CARKKTPGRFNQPQHF.

The CDR3 sequence is CASTEDRLNSNQPQHF. CDR3 bases: TGTGCCAGCACTGAGGACAGGCTTAATAGCAATCAGCCCCAGCATTTT. J is TRBJ1-5 and V is TRBV6-1; 7 bases align to TRBD1. V was pared by 7 bases and J by 0 bases, with 9 bases of the junction left unmatched. This CDR3 comprises 16 residues. Per the germline V gene, CDR1 is MNHNS and CDR2 is SASEGT.

The CDR3 here is CASSLGASGGGLNEQFF. CDR3 nucleotide sequence: TGTGCCAGCAGCTTGGGGGCTAGCGGGGGGGGGCTCAATGAGCAGTTCTTC. The rearrangement joins TRBV5-4 to TRBJ2-1, with 12 bases lining up with TRBD2. The CDR3 sequence is 17 residues long. Per germline, CDR1 SGHNT and CDR2 YYREEE (reference sequence). The V segment lost 0 bases and the J segment 6 bases; nucleotides outside the gene matches: 7.

On this clone: At one end, the junction sequence differs from germline, possibly due to a read error. Additional DNA sequences in this sample encode the identical CDR3. This chain links TRBV27 with TRBJ2-7, with 11 bases identical to TRBD1. CDR3 length equals 14 residues. From germline, CDR1 is MNHEY and CDR2 SMNVEV (reference sequence). The CDR3, as DNA: TGTGCCAGCACCCCGGGACAGGGGGACTACGAGCAGTACTTT. Translated, it gives CASTPGQGDYEQYF.

The rearrangement links TRBV4-1 to TRBJ1-5, with a tentative D call TRBD1 (6 bases). This CDR3 comprises 20 residues. The V gene's germline CDR1 is MGHRA and CDR2 YSYEKL. Trimming shortened V by 0 bases and J by 0 bases, and 21 bases separated the two germline ends. CDR3 nucleotides: TGCGCCAGCAGCCAAGAAGTAATTTCGACAGGCCGCTATAGCAATCAGCCCCAGCATTTT. Amino acids: CASSQEVISTGRYSNQPQHF.

This chain connects TRBV9 to TRBJ1-1; TRBD1 matches at 7 bases. The CDR3 is 15 residues long. Trimming took 3 bases from V and 0 from J; bases not matched to a gene: 5. Germline V gene sequence: CDR1 SGDLS, CDR2 YYNGEE. The CDR3 nucleotides read TGTGCCAGCAGCGACCGACAGGGCGTGAACACTGAAGCTTTCTTT. It codes for CASSDRQGVNTEAFF.

Of note for this clone: The same CDR3 also results from other DNA sequences found in this sample. V is TRBV28 and J is TRBJ2-3, with unresolved D. The CDR3 is made up of 11 amino acids. The germline V gene has CDR1 MDHEN and CDR2 SYDVKM. Trimming removed 6 bases at V and 2 bases at J, with 3 bases between. The CDR3 sequence is CASSLTDTQYF. DNA for the CDR3: TGTGCCAGCAGCCTCACAGATACGCAGTATTTT.

V and J are TRBV19 and TRBJ2-2; a weak D match, TRBD1 (6 bases). This CDR3 has 16 amino acids. Deletions cut 1 base from V and 4 bases from J, with 13 bases between. Per germline, CDR1 LNHDA and CDR2 SQIVND (reference sequence). CDR3 in amino acids: CASSIATGQLTGELFF. The CDR3, as DNA: TGTGCCAGTAGTATAGCCACCGGACAGCTCACCGGGGAGCTGTTTTTT.

This clone was recorded a few times. The chain has TRBV7-2 and TRBJ2-3, with 8 positions matching TRBD2. Germline V CDR1 and CDR2: SGHTA, FQGNSA. This CDR3 is built from 15 residues. Trimming at V came to 5 bases and at J to 4 bases, leaving 8 bases not matched to a gene. The CDR3 coding sequence is TGTGCCAGCAGCCGGGTTAGCGGGGAGGCAGATACGCAGTATTTT. Protein sequence: CASSRVSGEADTQYF.

The chain is built from TRBV4-2 and TRBJ2-7; 9 bases are shared with TRBD2. Germline V gives CDR1 LGHNA, CDR2 YNFKEQ. This CDR3 has 17 amino acids. Unmatched junction bases numbered 7, after V lost 0 bases and J lost 1 base. The CDR3 DNA sequence: TGTGCCAGCAGCCAAGATGGGGGACTAGCTACGTCCTACGAGCAGTACTTC. This gives the protein CASSQDGGLATSYEQYF.

The table lists this clone with a few counts. The V and J genes are TRBV19 and TRBJ2-7, with 10 positions matching TRBD2. The V and J ends lost 4 bases and 4 bases, in that order; junction bases with no gene match: 7. Looked up from germline, CDR1 is LNHDA and CDR2 is SQIVND (reference sequence). The CDR3 is 15 amino acids. CDR3 sequence reads: CASSKLAGGHYEQYF. The CDR3 nucleotides read TGTGCCAGTAGTAAGTTAGCGGGGGGCCATTACGAGCAGTACTTC.

The chain combines TRBV6-5 with TRBJ2-7; no clear D gene. The ends were cut back, 5 bases at V and 5 bases at J, with 10 bases in the middle. CDR1 is MNHEY and CDR2 is SVGAGI in the germline V gene. This CDR3 spans 12 amino acids. The CDR3 region has the DNA TGTGCCAGCAGTACCAGACACCACGAGCAGTACTTC. Translated, it gives CASSTRHHEQYF.